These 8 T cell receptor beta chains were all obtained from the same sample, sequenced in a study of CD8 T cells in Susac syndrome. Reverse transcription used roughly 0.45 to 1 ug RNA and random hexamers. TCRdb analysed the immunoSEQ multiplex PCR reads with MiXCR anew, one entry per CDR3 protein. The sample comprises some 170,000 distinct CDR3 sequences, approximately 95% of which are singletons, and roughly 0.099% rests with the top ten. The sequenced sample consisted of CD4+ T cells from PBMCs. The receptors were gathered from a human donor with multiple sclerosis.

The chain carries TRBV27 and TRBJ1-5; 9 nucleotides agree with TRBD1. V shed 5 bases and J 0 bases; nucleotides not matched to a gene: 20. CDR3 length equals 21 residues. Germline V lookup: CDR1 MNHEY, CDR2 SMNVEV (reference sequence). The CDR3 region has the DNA TGTGCCAGCAGTCACCCGAGACCCAGGACAGGGGTCCAGTGTAGCAATCAGCCCCAGCATTTT. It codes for CASSHPRPRTGVQCSNQPQHF.

CDR3 amino acids: CASTELAGPTGELFF. The CDR3 coding sequence is TGCGCCAGCACTGAATTAGCGGGGCCCACCGGGGAGCTGTTTTTT. The genes are TRBV5-1 and TRBJ2-2; 8 bases map to TRBD2. The CDR3 extends over 15 amino acids. Per the germline V gene, CDR1 is SGHRS and CDR2 is YFSETQ. After removal of 6 bases from V and 4 bases from J, the junction contained 8 bases not matched to a gene.

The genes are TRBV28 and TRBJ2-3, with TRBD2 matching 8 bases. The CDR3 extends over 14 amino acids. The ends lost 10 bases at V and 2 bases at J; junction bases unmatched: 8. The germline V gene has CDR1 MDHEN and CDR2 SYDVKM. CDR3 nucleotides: TGTGCCACCTCGACTAGCGCCCTCACAGATACGCAGTATTTT. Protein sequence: CATSTSALTDTQYF.

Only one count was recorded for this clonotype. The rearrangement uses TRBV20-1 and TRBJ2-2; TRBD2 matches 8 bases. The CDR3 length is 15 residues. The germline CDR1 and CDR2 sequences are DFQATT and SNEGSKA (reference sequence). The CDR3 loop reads CSSPPSGSGSGELFF. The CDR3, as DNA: TGCAGCTCCCCCCCCAGCGGGAGTGGCTCCGGGGAGCTGTTTTTT.

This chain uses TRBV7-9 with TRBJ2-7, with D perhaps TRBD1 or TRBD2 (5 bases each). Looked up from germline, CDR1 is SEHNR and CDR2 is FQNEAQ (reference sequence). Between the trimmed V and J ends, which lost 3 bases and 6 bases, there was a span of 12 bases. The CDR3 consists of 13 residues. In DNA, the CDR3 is TGTGCCAGCAGCTTCAGGGCCCGGGGCGAGCAGTACTTC. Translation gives CASSFRARGEQYF.

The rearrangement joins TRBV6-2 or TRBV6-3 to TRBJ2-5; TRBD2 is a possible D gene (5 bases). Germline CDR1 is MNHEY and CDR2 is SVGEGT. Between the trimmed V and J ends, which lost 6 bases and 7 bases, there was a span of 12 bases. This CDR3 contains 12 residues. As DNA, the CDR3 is TGTGCCAGCAGCCTGCCGGGGATGACCCAGTACTTC. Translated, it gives CASSLPGMTQYF.

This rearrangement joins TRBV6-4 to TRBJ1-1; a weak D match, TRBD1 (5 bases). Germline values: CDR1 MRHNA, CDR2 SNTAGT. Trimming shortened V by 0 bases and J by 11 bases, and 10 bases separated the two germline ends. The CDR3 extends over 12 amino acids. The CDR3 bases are TGTGCCAGCAGTGACTCGAGACAGAGGGCTTTCTTT. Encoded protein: CASSDSRQRAFF.

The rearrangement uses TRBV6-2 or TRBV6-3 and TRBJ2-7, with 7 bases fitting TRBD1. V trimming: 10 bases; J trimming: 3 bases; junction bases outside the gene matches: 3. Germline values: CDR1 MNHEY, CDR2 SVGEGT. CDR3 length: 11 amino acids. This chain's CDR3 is CATGQLYEQYF. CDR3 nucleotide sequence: TGTGCCACGGGACAGCTCTACGAGCAGTACTTC.